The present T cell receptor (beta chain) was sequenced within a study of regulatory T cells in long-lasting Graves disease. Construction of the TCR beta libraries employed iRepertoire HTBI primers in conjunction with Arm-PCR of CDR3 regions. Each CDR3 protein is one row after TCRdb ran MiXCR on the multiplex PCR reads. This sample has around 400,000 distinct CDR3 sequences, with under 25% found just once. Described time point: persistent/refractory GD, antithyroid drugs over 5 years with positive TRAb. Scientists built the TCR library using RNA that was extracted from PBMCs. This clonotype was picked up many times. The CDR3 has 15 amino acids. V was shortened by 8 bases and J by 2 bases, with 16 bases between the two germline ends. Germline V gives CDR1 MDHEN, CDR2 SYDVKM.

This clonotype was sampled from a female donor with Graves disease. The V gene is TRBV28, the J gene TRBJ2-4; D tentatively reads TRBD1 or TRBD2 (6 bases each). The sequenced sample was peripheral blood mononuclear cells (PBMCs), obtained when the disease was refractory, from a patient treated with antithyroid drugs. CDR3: CASAFGGLTKNIQYF. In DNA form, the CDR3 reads TGTGCCAGCGCCTTTGGGGGGCTTACCAAAAACATTCAGTACTTC.